These 17 T cell receptor beta chains were sequenced from one sample in a study of esophageal squamous cell carcinoma under preoperative chemotherapy. Each CDR3 protein gets one entry after TCRdb re-called the PCR reads with MiXCR. The sample gives approximately 19,000 distinct CDR3 sequences, around 45% of which show up once; about 29% is in the top ten. Time point noted: after preoperative PTX-NDP chemotherapy. The sample here was taken from a patient given preoperative chemotherapy. The receptors were sampled from a human donor with esophageal squamous cell carcinoma. The donor label of this sample is uncertain.

Ten or more counts support this clonotype. The chain is built from TRBV7-6 and TRBJ2-1; TRBD1 agrees at 10 bases. V lost 5 bases and J lost 5; bases outside the gene matches: 9. The CDR3 covers 16 residues. CDR1 and CDR2 from the germline V gene are SGHVS and FNYEAQ. In DNA, the CDR3 is TGTGCCAGCAGCCCCCGACCGGGGACAGGGGACAATGAGCAGTTCTTC. As protein: CASSPRPGTGDNEQFF.

About this clonotype: Since the CDR3 does not end with the conserved phenylalanine or tryptophan, this likely comes from a read error. No DNA is shown, since the ends of the CDR3 on it are uncertain; the CDR3 is the one TCRdb lists. The chain employs TRBV6-1 and TRBJ2-1; the table's D gene call, TRBD1, was not cross checked with the DNA. CDR1 MNHNS and CDR2 SASEGT come from the germline V gene. With termini counted, the CDR3 has 9 amino acids. The CDR3 sequence is CASTPPQYS.

In this sample, this clonotype turned up many times. The gene calls are TRBV12-3 or TRBV12-4 and TRBJ2-5; tentative D call: TRBD1 (7 bases). Trimming took off 6 bases at V and 2 bases at J, with 16 bases between the two ends. The CDR3 contains 15 residues. The CDR3 loop is CASSPKGAGQETQYF. CDR3 coding DNA: TGTGCCAGCAGCCCTAAGGGGGCGGGGCAAGAGACCCAGTACTTC.

The chain combines TRBV7-3 with TRBJ2-3, with 7 nucleotides matching TRBD2. This CDR3 spans 14 amino acids. The J segment lost 3 bases and the V segment lost 0 bases, leaving 0 bases of the junction unmatched. Germline CDR1 is SGHTA and CDR2 is FQGTGA. CDR3 bases: TGTGCCAGCAGCTTAACTAGCGGGACAGATACGCAGTATTTT. Residues: CASSLTSGTDTQYF.

A remark on this clonotype: Given the absence of the conserved phenylalanine or tryptophan at the CDR3 end, a read error is likely. The DNA is left out, because the CDR3 cannot be placed on it with certainty; the CDR3 is given as TCRdb lists it. The chain has TRBV7-3 and TRBJ2-5; the table names TRBD2, a call not compared with the DNA. Germline CDR1 and CDR2: SGHTA and FQGTGA. Counting both end residues, the CDR3 totals 17 amino acids. CDR3 loop: CASSLKGLAGGPTSQHS.

The rearrangement uses TRBV10-3 and TRBJ2-1; D unresolved. The CDR3 is made up of 14 amino acids. The V gene lost 4 bases and the J gene lost 0 bases, with 7 bases spanning the gap. Looked up from germline, CDR1 is ENHRY and CDR2 is SYGVKD. The CDR3 DNA reads as TGTGCCATCAGTGGCCTAAACTCCTACAATGAGCAGTTCTTC. Protein sequence: CAISGLNSYNEQFF.

The chain is built from TRBV7-2 and TRBJ2-2; TRBD2 aligns across 13 bases. Per germline, CDR1 SGHTA and CDR2 FQGNSA. V was pared by 5 bases and J by 6 bases, with 18 bases of the junction left unmatched. The CDR3 covers 20 residues. The CDR3 loop reads CASSPTRKLAGGSLAGELFF. Written as DNA, the CDR3 is TGTGCCAGCAGCCCAACACGGAAACTAGCGGGAGGGTCTTTGGCCGGGGAGCTGTTTTTT. Full variable domain (rest looked up from reference TRBV7-2 and TRBJ2-2): GAGVSQSPSNKVTEKGKDVELRCDPISGHTALYWYRQSLGQGLEFLIYFQGNSAPDKSGLPSDRFSAERTGGSVSTLTIQRTQQEDSAVYLCASSPTRKLAGGSLAGELFFGEGSRLTVL.

Comment on this clonotype: At one of its ends the junction is not consistent with the germline gene, which may arise from a read error. The CDR3 is CGRSSGRTTTNMQYF. CDR3 DNA sequence: TGTGGCCGCAGCTCGGGGCGGACTACCACAAATATGCAGTACTTT. The chain employs TRBV11-3 and TRBJ2-3; D is possibly TRBD2 (6 bases). Germline lookup yields CDR1 SGHNT and CDR2 YENEEA. CDR3 length equals 15 residues.

This clonotype has a single count. Its ends do not fully match the called genes, so a read error is possible. The chain employs TRBV12-3 or TRBV12-4 and TRBJ2-5; possible D gene TRBD2, 7 bases. The CDR3 contains 15 residues. The chain's CDR3 is CAAGFGGRLLETQYF. The DNA for the CDR3 is TGTGCCGCGGGGTTCGGGGGGCGCCTCCTAGAGACCCAGTACTTT.

The chain combines TRBV11-2 with TRBJ2-4; D possibly matches TRBD1 or TRBD2 (5 bases each). Trimming pared 5 bases from V and 13 bases from J, leaving 21 bases between. CDR3 size: 14 residues. Germline lookup yields CDR1 SGHAT and CDR2 FQNNGV. CDR3 sequence reads: CASSRVGQGEIQYF. CDR3 coding DNA: TGTGCCAGCAGCCGGGTAGGGCAAGGGGAGATCCAGTACTTC.

As concerns this clonotype: Sequence at one end of the junction differs from germline and may be a read error. The chain is built from TRBV7-2 and TRBJ2-2; a possible D gene is TRBD2 (5 bases). CDR3 length equals 13 residues. CDR1 is SGHTA, CDR2 FQGNSA, per germline. The CDR3 is CGSSVARTGELFF. In nucleotides, the CDR3 is TGTGGCAGCAGCGTAGCGAGGACCGGGGAGCTGTTTTTT.

The V call is TRBV7-2, the J call TRBJ2-3; perhaps TRBD2 as D (5 bases). Germline CDR1 reads SGHTA; CDR2 reads FQGNSA. The V end lost 5 bases, the J end lost 1 base, and 10 bases lay between the germline ends. The CDR3 covers 14 residues. CDR3 sequence: CASSRLSGTDTQYF. CDR3 in DNA: TGTGCCAGCAGCCGCCTTAGCGGCACAGATACGCAGTATTTT. The full variable domain, with the rest looked up from reference TRBV7-2 and TRBJ2-3, is GAGVSQSPSNKVTEKGKDVELRCDPISGHTALYWYRQSLGQGLEFLIYFQGNSAPDKSGLPSDRFSAERTGGSVSTLTIQRTQQEDSAVYLCASSRLSGTDTQYFGPGTRLTVL.

The table lists this clonotype with a few counts. The chain joins TRBV10-3 to TRBJ2-4; maybe TRBD2 (5 bases). Germline loops: CDR1 ENHRY, CDR2 SYGVKD. The CDR3 sequence is 17 residues long. The V gene lost 0 bases and the J gene lost 13 bases, with 25 bases spanning the gap. The DNA of the CDR3 is TGTGCCATCAGTGAGTCGAGACCCGCTAGCTCCTACAATGAGCAGTACTTC. Translated: CAISESRPASSYNEQYF.

The chain uses TRBV7-3 and TRBJ2-3; TRBD1 might be the D (6 bases). CDR3 length: 13 amino acids. Trimming cost V 4 bases and J 3 bases, with 8 bases left between them. Germline V gene data show CDR1 as SGHTA and CDR2 as FQGTGA. The CDR3 is CASSSTGTDTQYF. The CDR3 coding sequence is TGTGCCAGCAGCTCAACAGGGACAGATACGCAGTATTTT.

This clonotype appeared many times. The rearrangement links TRBV6-5 to TRBJ2-5, with 8 bases matching TRBD2. V lost 3 bases, J lost 7 bases, and 7 bases stayed unmatched. This CDR3 comprises 14 residues. CDR1 is MNHEY and CDR2 is SVGAGI in the germline V gene. CDR3 nucleotides: TGTGCCAGCAGTTATACGGGGGGGTCGGGGACCCAGTACTTC. Its translation is CASSYTGGSGTQYF.

The chain links TRBV12-3 or TRBV12-4 to TRBJ2-5; 11 nucleotides match TRBD2. CDR3 length: 15 amino acids. The V segment lost 3 bases and the J segment 6 bases; nucleotides outside the gene matches: 6. The CDR3 here is CASSFRLAGWKTQYF. CDR3 in DNA: TGTGCCAGCAGTTTCCGACTAGCGGGATGGAAGACCCAGTACTTC.

J is TRBJ2-2 and V is TRBV7-3; D gene ambiguous. The V end was cut by 5 bases, the J end by 4 bases, with 17 bases between. Germline V gene sequence: CDR1 SGHTA, CDR2 FQGTGA. The CDR3 consists of 16 residues. DNA for the CDR3: TGTGCCAGCAGCCCGGCCGGTGCAGCATCCACCGGGGAGCTGTTTTTT. This translates into CASSPAGAASTGELFF.